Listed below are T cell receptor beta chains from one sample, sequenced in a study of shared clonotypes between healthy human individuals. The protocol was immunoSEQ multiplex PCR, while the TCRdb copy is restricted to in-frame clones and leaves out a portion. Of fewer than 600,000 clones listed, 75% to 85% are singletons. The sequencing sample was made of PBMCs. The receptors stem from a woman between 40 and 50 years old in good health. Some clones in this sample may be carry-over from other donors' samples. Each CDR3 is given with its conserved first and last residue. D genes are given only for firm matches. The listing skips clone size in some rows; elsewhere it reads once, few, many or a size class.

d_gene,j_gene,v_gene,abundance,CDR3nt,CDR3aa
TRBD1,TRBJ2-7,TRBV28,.,TGTGCCAGCAGTTTACCCGGGACAGCCTACGAGCAGTACTTC,CASSLPGTAYEQYF
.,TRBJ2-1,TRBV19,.,TGTGCCAGTAGTATAGAAGGTAGCCGGCTGTTCTTC,CASSIEGSRLFF
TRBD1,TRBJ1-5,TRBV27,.,TGTGCCAGCAGTTTAAGCCCATGGGACAGCCCGGGGCTGCCCCAGCATTTT,CASSLSPWDSPGLPQHF
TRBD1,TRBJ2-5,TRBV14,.,TGTGCCAGCAGCCAACCAAGGGACAGACAAGAGACCCAGTACTTC,CASSQPRDRQETQYF
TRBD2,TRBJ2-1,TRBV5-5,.,TGTGCCAGCAGCTTCGGACTAGTTTTTTCAGTGCATCCTGAGCAGTTCTTC,CASSFGLVFSVHPEQFF
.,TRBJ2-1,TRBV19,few,TGTGCCAGTAGCAAGAGGGGGAATGAGCAGTTCTTC,CASSKRGNEQFF
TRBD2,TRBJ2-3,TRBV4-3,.,TGCGCCAGCAGCCAAGGTCGGGGAGCGGGGGATACGCAGTATTTT,CASSQGRGAGDTQYF
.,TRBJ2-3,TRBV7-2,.,TGTGCCAGCAGATCTACAGGGTCAGATACGCAGTATTTT,CASRSTGSDTQYF
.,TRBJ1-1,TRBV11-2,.,TGTGCCAGCAGCTCCTGGACCCGTGAGGAAGCTTTCTTT,CASSSWTREEAFF
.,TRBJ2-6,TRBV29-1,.,TGCAGCGCCCAAACCCCCAGGGCTGGGGCCAACGTCCTGACTTTC,CSAQTPRAGANVLTF
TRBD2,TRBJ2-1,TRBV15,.,TGTGCCACCAGCAGAGGAGGGACTAGCTCCAATGAGCAGTTCTTC,CATSRGGTSSNEQFF
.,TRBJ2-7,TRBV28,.,TGTGCCAGCAGTTTACACCCCGATAACTACGAGCAGTACTTC,CASSLHPDNYEQYF
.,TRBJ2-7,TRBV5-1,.,TGCGCCAGCAGCGGAACCTACGAGCAGTACTTC,CASSGTYEQYF
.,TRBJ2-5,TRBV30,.,TGTGCCTGGAGTGTAGGTTGGGAGTACCAAGAGACCCAGTACTTC,CAWSVGWEYQETQYF
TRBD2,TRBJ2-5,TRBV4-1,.,TGCGCCAGCAGCCAAGGGACTAGGGTCCAAGAGACCCAGTACTTC,CASSQGTRVQETQYF
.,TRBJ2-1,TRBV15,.,TGTGCCACCGCCTCGATTGATCGGCCCCACAATGAGCAGTTCTTC,CATASIDRPHNEQFF
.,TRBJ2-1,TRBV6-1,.,TGTGCCAGCAGTGAACGTTACAATGAGCAGTTCTTC,CASSERYNEQFF
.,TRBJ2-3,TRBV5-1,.,TGCGCCAGCAGCTCCTACCTGACGGGCACAGATACGCAGTATTTT,CASSSYLTGTDTQYF
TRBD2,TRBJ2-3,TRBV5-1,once,TGCGCCAGCAGCTTGTATAGCGGGGTCAATGCAGATACGCAGTATTTT,CASSLYSGVNADTQYF
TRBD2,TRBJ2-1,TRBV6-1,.,TGTGCCAGCAGTGAGGGACTAGCCCTTGACAATGAGCAGTTCTTC,CASSEGLALDNEQFF
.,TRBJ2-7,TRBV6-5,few,TGTGCCACCACGTCTCGGGACGGATCCTACGAGCAGTACTTC,CATTSRDGSYEQYF
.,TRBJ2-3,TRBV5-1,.,TGCGCCAGCAGCTTGGGGCAGGGGTTCACAGATACGCAGTATTTT,CASSLGQGFTDTQYF
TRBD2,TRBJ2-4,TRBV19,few,TGTGCCAGTAGTGATGCAAGGACTAGCGGGAGTGACATTCAGTACTTC,CASSDARTSGSDIQYF
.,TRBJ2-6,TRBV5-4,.,TGTGCCAGCAGCCTGGACGGATCTGGGGCCAACGTCCTGACTTTC,CASSLDGSGANVLTF
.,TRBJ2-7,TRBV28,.,TGTGCCAGCAGTGGGGGTTATAGCTCCTACGAGCAGTACTTC,CASSGGYSSYEQYF